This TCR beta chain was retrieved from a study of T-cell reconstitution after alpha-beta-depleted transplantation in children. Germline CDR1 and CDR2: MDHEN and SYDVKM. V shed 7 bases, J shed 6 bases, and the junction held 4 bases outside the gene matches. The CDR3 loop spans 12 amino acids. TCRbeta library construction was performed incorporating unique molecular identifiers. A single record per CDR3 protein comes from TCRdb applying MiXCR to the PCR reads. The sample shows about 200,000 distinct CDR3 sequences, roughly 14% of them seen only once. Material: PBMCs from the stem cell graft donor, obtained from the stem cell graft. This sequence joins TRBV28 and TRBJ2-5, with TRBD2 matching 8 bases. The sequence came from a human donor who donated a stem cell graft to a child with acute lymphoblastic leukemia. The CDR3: CASTGTRKTQYF. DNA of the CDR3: TGTGCCAGCACGGGGACTAGGAAGACCCAGTACTTC.